In its sample, the clone carrying this T cell receptor beta chain was seen a few times. What it binds is unknown. This sample was included in a study of cytomegalovirus exposure and HLA in healthy donors. In nominal health when sampled, donors likely had unrecorded immune exposures nonetheless. Study findings and constraints: Cytomegalovirus status was reportedly diagnosed by the classifier with high specificity and sensitivity.

Germline CDR1 is SEHNR and CDR2 is FQNEAQ (reference sequence). The V gene lost 5 bases and the J gene lost 0 bases, with 15 bases spanning the gap. The CDR3 length is 16 residues. In the PCR, 60 Vbeta and 13 Jbeta primers were used. Only in-frame clones appear in the TCRdb table, and some are missing; sequencing was by immunoSEQ multiplex PCR. The data hold about 150,000 clones, with over 65% observed a single time. The sequence was collected from a man aged 40-55 years in good health and CMV-seropositive. Sequences were obtained from PBMCs. The chain links TRBV7-9 to TRBJ2-3; the D gene is possibly TRBD1 (6 bases). The CDR3 region is CASSPPSGESTDTQYF. The DNA of the CDR3 is TGTGCCAGCAGCCCGCCCTCAGGGGAGAGCACAGATACGCAGTATTTT.